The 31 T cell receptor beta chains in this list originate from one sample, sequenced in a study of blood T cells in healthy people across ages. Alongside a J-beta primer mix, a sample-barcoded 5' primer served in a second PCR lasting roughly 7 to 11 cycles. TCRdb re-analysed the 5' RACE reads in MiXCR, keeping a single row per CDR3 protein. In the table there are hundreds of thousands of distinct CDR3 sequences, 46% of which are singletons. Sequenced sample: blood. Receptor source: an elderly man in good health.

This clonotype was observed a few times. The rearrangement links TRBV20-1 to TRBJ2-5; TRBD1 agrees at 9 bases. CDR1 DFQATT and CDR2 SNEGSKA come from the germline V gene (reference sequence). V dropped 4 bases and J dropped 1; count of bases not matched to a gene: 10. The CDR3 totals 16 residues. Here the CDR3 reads CSAKPPGQGFQETQYF. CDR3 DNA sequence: TGCAGTGCTAAACCTCCGGGACAGGGCTTCCAAGAGACCCAGTACTTC.

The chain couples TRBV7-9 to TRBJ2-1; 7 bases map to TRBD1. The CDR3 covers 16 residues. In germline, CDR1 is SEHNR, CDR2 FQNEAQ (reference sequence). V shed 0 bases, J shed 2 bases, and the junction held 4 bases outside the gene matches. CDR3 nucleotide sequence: TGTGCCAGCAGCTTAGCAGTGGGACAGCCCTACAATGAGCAGTTCTTC. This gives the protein CASSLAVGQPYNEQFF.

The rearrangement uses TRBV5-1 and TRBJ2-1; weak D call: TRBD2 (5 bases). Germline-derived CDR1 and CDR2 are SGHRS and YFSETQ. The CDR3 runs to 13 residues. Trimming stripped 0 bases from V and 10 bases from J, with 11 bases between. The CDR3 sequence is CASSLEGGLEQFF. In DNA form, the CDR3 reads TGCGCCAGCAGCTTGGAAGGCGGGTTGGAGCAGTTCTTC.

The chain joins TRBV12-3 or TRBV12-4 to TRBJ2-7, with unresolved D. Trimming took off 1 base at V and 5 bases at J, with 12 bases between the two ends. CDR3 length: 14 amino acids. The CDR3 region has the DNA TGTGCCAGCAGTTTAGGTAGGAGTGCTGACGAGCAGTACTTC. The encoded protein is CASSLGRSADEQYF.

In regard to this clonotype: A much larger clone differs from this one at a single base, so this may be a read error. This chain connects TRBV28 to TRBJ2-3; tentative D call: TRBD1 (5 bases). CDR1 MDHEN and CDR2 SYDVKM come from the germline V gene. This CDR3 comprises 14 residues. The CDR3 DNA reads TGTGCCAGCCAATCTTCCCTGGGCACAGGTACGCAGTATTTT. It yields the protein CASQSSLGTGTQYF.

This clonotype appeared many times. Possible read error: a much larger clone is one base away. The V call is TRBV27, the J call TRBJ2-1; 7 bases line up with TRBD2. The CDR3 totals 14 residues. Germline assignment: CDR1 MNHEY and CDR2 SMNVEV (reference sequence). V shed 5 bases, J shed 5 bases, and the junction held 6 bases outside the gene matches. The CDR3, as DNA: TGTGCCAGCAGTGTTGCTAGCGGTGACAATGAGCAGTTCTTC. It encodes CASSVASGDNEQFF.

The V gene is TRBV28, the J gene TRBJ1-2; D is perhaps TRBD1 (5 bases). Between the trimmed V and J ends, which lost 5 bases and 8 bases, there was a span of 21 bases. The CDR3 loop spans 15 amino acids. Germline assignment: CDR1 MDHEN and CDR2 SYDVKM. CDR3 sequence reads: CASSEVDSREGGYTF. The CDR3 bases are TGTGCCAGCAGTGAAGTGGACTCCCGCGAGGGGGGCTACACCTTC.

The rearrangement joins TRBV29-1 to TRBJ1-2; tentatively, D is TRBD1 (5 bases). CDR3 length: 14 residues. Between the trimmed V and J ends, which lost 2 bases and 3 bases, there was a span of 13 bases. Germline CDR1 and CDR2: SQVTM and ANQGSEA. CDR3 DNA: TGCAGCGTTGAATCAGGAGTGGGGGACTATGGCTACACCTTC. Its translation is CSVESGVGDYGYTF.

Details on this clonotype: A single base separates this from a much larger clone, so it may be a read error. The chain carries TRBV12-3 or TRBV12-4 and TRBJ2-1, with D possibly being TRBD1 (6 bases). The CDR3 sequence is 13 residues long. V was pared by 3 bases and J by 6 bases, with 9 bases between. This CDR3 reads CASSFQGSNEQFF. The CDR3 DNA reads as TGTGCCAGCAGTTTCCAGGGGAGCAATGAGCAGTTCTTC.

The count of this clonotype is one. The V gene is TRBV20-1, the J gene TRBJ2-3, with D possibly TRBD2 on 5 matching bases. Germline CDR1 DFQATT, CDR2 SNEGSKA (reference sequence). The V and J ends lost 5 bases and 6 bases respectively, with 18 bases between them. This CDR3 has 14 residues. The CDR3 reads CSAFEDFSRDTQYF. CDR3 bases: TGCAGTGCTTTTGAGGACTTCTCTCGGGATACGCAGTATTTT.

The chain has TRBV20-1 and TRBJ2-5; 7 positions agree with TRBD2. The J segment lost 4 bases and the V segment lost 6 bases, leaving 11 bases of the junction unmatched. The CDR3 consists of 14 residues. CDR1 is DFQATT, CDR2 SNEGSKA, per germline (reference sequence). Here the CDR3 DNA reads TGCAGTGCCCGATCCCCGGCGGGAGTAGAGACCCAGTACTTC. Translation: CSARSPAGVETQYF.

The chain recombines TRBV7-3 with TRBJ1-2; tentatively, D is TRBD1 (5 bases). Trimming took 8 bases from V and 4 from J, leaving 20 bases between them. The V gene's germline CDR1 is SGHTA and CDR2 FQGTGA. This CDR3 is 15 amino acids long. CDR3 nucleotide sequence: TGTGCCAGCGGCCCATCTGGGGGGGGAGTCTATGGCTACACCTTC. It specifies CASGPSGGGVYGYTF.

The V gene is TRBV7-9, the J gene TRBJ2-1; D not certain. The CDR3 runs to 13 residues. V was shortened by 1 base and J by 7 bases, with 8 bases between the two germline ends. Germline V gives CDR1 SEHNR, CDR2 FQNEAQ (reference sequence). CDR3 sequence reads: CASSLEVQNEQFF. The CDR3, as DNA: TGTGCCAGCAGCTTAGAGGTTCAGAATGAGCAGTTCTTC.

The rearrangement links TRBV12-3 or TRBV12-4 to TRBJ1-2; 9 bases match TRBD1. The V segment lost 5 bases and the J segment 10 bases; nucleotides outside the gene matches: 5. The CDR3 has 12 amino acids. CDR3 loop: CASSPWTGDYTF. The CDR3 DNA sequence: TGTGCCAGCAGTCCCTGGACAGGGGACTACACCTTC.

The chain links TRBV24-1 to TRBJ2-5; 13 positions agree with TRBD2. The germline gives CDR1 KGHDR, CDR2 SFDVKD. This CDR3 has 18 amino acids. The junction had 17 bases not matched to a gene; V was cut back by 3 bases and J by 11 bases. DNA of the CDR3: TGTGCCACCAGTGATCTGAGGACTAGCGGGAGTATCTACAATGAGCAGTACTTC. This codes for CATSDLRTSGSIYNEQYF.

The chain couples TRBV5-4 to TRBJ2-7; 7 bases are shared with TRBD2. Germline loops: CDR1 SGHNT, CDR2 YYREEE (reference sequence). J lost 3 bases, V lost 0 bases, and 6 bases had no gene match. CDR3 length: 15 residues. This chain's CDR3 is CASSLEGLDIYEQYF. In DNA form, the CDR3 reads TGTGCCAGCAGCTTGGAAGGACTAGATATCTACGAGCAGTACTTC.

CDR3 in amino acids: CASSYSVSETQYF. The CDR3, as DNA: TGTGCCAGCAGTTACTCGGTTTCGGAAACCCAGTACTTC. V and J are TRBV6-6 and TRBJ2-5; unclear D gene. V was pared by 0 bases and J by 8 bases, with 10 bases between. The CDR3 loop spans 13 amino acids. CDR1 MNHNY and CDR2 SVGAGI come from the germline V gene (reference sequence).

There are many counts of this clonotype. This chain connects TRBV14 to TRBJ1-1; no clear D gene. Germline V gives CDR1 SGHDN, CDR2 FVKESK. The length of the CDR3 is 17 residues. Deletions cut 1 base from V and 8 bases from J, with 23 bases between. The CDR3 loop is CASSQGRIGVRRFEAFF. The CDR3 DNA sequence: TGTGCCAGCAGCCAAGGACGAATAGGAGTACGGCGGTTCGAAGCTTTCTTT.

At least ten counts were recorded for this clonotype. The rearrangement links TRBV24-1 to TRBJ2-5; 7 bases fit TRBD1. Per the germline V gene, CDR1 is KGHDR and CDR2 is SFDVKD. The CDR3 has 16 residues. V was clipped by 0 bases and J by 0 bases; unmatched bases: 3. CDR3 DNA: TGTGCCACCAGTGATTTGAGGCAGGGGGACCAAGAGACCCAGTACTTC. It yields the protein CATSDLRQGDQETQYF.

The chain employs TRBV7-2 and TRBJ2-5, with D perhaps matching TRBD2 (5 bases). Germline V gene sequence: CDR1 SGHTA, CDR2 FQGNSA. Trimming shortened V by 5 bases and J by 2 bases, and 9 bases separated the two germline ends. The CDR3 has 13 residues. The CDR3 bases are TGTGCCAGCAGCACCCGGACTCAAGAGACCCAGTACTTC. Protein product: CASSTRTQETQYF.

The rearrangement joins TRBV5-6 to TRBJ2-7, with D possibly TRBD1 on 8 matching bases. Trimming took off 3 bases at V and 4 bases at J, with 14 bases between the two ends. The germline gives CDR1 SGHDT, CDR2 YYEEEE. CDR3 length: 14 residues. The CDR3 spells CASSSDREGYEQYF. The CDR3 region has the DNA TGTGCCAGCAGCTCGGACAGGGAGGGGTACGAGCAGTACTTC.

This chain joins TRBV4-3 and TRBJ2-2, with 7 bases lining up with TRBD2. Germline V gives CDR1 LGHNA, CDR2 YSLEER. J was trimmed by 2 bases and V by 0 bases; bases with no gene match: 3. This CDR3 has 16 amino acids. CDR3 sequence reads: CASSQDPSGNTGELFF. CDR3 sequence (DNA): TGCGCCAGCAGCCAAGACCCTAGCGGAAACACCGGGGAGCTGTTTTTT.

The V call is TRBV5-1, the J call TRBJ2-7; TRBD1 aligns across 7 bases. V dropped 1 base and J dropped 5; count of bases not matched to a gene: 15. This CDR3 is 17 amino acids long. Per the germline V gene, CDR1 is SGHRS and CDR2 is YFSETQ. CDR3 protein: CASSLKSRGPLGDEQYF. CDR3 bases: TGCGCCAGCAGCTTGAAGTCGAGGGGGCCACTCGGAGACGAGCAGTACTTC.

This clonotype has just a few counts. CDR3 loop: CASSDNNREPGANVLTF. The CDR3 DNA reads TGTGCCAGCAGTGACAATAACAGGGAACCTGGGGCCAACGTCCTGACTTTC. This sequence joins TRBV25-1 and TRBJ2-6; perhaps TRBD1 as D (6 bases). CDR3 size: 17 residues. Germline CDR1 MGHDK, CDR2 SYGVNS. V was cut by 3 bases and J by 2 bases, with 14 bases left in between.

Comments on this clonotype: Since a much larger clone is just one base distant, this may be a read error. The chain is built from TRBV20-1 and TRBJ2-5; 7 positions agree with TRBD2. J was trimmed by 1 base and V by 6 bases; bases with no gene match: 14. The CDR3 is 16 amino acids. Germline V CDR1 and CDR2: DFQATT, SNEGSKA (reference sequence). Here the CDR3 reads CSANWGTGGLQETQYF. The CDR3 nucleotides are TGCAGTGCAAACTGGGGAACGGGAGGACTCCAAGAGACCCAGTACTTC.

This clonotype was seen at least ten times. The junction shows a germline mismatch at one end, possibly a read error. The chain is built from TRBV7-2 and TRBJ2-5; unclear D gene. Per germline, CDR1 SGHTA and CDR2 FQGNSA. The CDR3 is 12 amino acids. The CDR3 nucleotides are TGCGCCAGCAGCTTGAATCGGGAGACCCAGTACTTC. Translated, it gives CASSLNRETQYF.

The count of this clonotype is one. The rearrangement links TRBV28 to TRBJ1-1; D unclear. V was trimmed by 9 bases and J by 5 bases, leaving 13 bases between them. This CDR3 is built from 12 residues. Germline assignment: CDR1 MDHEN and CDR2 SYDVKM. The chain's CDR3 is CASGLALTEAFF. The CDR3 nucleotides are TGTGCCAGTGGGCTGGCATTAACTGAAGCTTTCTTT.

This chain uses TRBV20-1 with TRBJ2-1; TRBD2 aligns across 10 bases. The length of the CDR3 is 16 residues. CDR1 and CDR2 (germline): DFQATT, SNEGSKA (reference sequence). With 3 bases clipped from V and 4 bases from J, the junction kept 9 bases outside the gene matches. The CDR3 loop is CSARAPAGGAYNEQFF. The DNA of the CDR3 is TGCAGTGCTAGGGCTCCAGCGGGAGGGGCTTACAATGAGCAGTTCTTC.

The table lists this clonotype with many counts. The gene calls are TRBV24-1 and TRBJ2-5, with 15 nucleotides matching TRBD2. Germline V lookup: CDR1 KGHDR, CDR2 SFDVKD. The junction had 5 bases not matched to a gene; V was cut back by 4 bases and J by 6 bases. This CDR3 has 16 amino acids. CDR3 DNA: TGTGCCACCAGTGACTGGACTAGCGGGAGGGGAAAGACCCAGTACTTC. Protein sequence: CATSDWTSGRGKTQYF.

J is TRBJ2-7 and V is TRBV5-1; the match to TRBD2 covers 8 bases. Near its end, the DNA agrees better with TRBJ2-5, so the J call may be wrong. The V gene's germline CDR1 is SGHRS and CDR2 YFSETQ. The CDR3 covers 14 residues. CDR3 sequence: CASSPGLERETQYF. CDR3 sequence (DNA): TGCGCCAGCAGCCCGGGACTAGAGAGGGAGACCCAGTACTTC.

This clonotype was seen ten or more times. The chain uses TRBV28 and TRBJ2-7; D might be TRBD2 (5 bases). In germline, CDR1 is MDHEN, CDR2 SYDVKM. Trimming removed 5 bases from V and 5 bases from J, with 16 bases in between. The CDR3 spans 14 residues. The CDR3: CASSRDPEGDEQYF. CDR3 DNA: TGTGCCAGCAGTCGAGACCCTGAGGGCGACGAGCAGTACTTC. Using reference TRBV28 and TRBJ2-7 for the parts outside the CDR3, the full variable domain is DVKVTQSSRYLVKRTGEKVFLECVQDMDHENMFWYRQDPGLGLRLIYFSYDVKMKEKGDIPEGYSVSREKKERFSLILESASTNQTSMYLCASSRDPEGDEQYFGPGTRLTVT.